This record looks at one T cell receptor beta chain sequence and its context. This clone appeared a single time. Its antigen is unknown. Per-base quality was not reported, and no clone a single base away is much larger than it. In the prospective study, participants were roughly 18 to 90 years old, resided in about 25 geographic areas of the United States, and were enrolled through a virtual design. In the prospective study, participants were assigned to cohorts based on the clinical history participants reported in a screening survey and a study questionnaire. ImmuneRACE Cohort 3 recovered participants were defined by two consecutive negative NP/OP PCR tests, healthcare professional clearance, or symptom resolution. Mobile phlebotomists in the prospective study collected whole blood, serum and a nasopharyngeal or oropharyngeal swab from every participant. Prospective study participants could optionally give additional blood draws and questionnaires over an approximately 2-month period. Blood samples from the prospective study were shipped frozen or at room temperature prior to DNA extraction.

This entry is derived from a study of blood T cell repertoires in COVID-19 (dated by TCRdb to the early 2020s). For the wider study: Samples from collaborators originated in the United States, Italy and Spain and spanned both the acute and convalescent phases of COVID-19. The material from the prospective study consisted of cDNA or gDNA derived from T cells, B-cell-depleted T cells, or PBMCs. The dataset comprised deeply sampled blood TCRbeta repertoires from subjects exposed to, actively infected with, or recovered from COVID-19. A freely available public database, intended as a resource for researchers studying the immune response to SARS-CoV-2, is where the repertoires were released. Samples were obtained from the ongoing ImmuneRACE study (first 160 participants) and from over a thousand subjects provided by 6 global collaborators. Nearly every sample came with metadata listing a de-identified subject ID, COVID-19 status, age in years and sex. Where available, HLA class I and class II types were obtained from metadata supplied by the sample provider rather than from assay-based typing.

General conclusions and limits of the study: The quantity of clinical and demographic metadata differed by source and by participant and was supplied without curation.

TCRbeta CDR3 regions were amplified from genomic DNA using the immunoSEQ Assay, a bias-controlled multiplex PCR. On the study's bioinformatics: The number of nucleated cells in each sample was estimated from the amplification of reference gene primers within the assay. To quantify the absolute abundance of each unique TCRbeta CDR3 rearrangement, sequence reads were collapsed and filtered. Productive Simpson clonality was computed per sample as the square root of Simpson's diversity index over productive rearrangements. The source is immuneACCESS, and TCRdb retained only in-frame sequences with V and J called. Part of the clones is not carried over; for the studies checked, unresolved V genes explain less than half of this, and the remainder is unexplained. The D gene and trimming were derived from the DNA, and the V and J assignments and clone size from that table. This sample has about 240,000 clones in its table, and around 89% of those were observed once. The top ten clonotypes cover under 10% of the sample.

The sequencing sample was made of PBMCs or T cells enriched from blood (not recorded which). The clonotype originates from a man in his forties or fifties who had recovered from COVID-19.

CDR3 sequence: CASQGRPNYGYTF. The DNA sequence is as follows: TGTGCCAGTCAGGGTCGTCCTAACTATGGCTACACCTTC. The rearrangement combines TRBV19 with TRBJ1-2; TRBD1 is possibly the D segment (5 matching bases). Between the V and J ends, shortened by 8 bases and 0 bases respectively, the junction contains 10 bases. Reading the germline V gene (reference sequence) gives CDR1 LNHDA and CDR2 SQIVND. Spanning cysteine to phenylalanine, the CDR3 consists of 13 amino acids. Only CDR3 DNA remains: 39 bases, in frame from the first base.